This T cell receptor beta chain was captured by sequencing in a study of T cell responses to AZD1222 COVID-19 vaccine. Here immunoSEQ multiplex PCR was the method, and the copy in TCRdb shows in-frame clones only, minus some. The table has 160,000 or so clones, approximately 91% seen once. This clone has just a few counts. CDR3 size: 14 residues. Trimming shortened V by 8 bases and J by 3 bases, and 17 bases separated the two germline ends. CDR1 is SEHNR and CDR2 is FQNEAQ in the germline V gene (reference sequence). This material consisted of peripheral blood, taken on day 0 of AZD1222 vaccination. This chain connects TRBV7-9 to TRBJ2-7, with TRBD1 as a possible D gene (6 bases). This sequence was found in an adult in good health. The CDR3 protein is CASGQRETVYEQYF. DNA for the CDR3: TGTGCCAGCGGACAGAGGGAGACCGTCTACGAGCAGTACTTC.